These 15 T cell receptor beta chains were all obtained from the same sample, sequenced in a study of monozygotic twins with inflammatory bowel disease. TCRdb processed the 5' RACE reads again and assigns one entry to each CDR3 protein, with no DNA. The sample data list fewer than 350,000 distinct CDR3 sequences. Material for sequencing was blood. Receptors originate from a human donor with ulcerative colitis or Crohn's disease, or a healthy co-twin of an affected twin (not recorded which).

The chain has TRBV27 and TRBJ2-3; TCRdb outputs TRBD1, but without DNA this stays unchecked. CDR3 length: 15 residues. CDR1 and CDR2 from the germline V gene are MNHEY and SMNVEV (reference sequence). The CDR3: CASSSMTGGADTQYF.

V gene TRBV16 combines with J gene TRBJ1-5; TCRdb reports TRBD1, a call that lacks DNA to check it against. Looked up from germline, CDR1 is KGHSY and CDR2 is FQNENV. The CDR3 sequence is 16 residues long. This CDR3 reads CASSPRLQGSGQPQHF.

The CDR3 region is CASSTGQGREKLFF. The V and J genes are TRBV27 and TRBJ1-4; TCRdb calls TRBD1, which cannot be checked without DNA. CDR1 MNHEY and CDR2 SMNVEV come from the germline V gene (reference sequence). This CDR3 has 14 amino acids.

The chain combines TRBV29-1 with TRBJ2-1. This CDR3 contains 12 residues. CDR1 SQVTM and CDR2 ANQGSEA come from the germline V gene. CDR3 sequence: CSVELGFPKQFF.

The chain couples TRBV30 to TRBJ2-5. The CDR3 is made up of 14 amino acids. CDR1 and CDR2 (germline): GTSNPN, SVGIG (reference sequence). This CDR3 is CAWSVGGYQETQYF.

The V gene is TRBV24-1, the J gene TRBJ2-7; TCRdb picks TRBD1, but there is no DNA to check that call. Germline V gene data show CDR1 as KGHDR and CDR2 as SFDVKD. The CDR3 contains 15 residues. CDR3 sequence: CATRDRQGRSYEQYF.

The chain joins TRBV4-3 to TRBJ1-2. The CDR3 runs to 13 residues. Germline values: CDR1 LGHNA, CDR2 YSLEER. The CDR3 region is CASSQDQREGYTF.

The chain recombines TRBV10-3 with TRBJ1-3; TCRdb designates TRBD1, a call that cannot be tested without DNA. The V gene's germline CDR1 is ENHRY and CDR2 SYGVKD. The CDR3 is 16 amino acids. The CDR3 loop is CAIQTEGASSGNTIYF.

The genes are TRBV30 and TRBJ2-2; TCRdb indicates TRBD2, and absent DNA this call remains unverified. The CDR3 is 13 residues long. Germline assignment: CDR1 GTSNPN and CDR2 SVGIG (reference sequence). The CDR3 is CAWGLTRSGELFF.

V usage is TRBV20-1 and J usage is TRBJ2-1; TCRdb's D gene call, TRBD1, goes unchecked for lack of DNA. The CDR3 is 15 amino acids. CDR1 is DFQATT and CDR2 is SNEGSKA in the germline V gene (reference sequence). The CDR3 is CSARPGTGVFYEQFF.

The chain employs TRBV20-1 and TRBJ2-7; there is no DNA to check the TCRdb D call of TRBD1. The CDR3 length is 12 residues. Germline CDR1 reads DFQATT; CDR2 reads SNEGSKA (reference sequence). This CDR3 is CSAWDSPYEQYF.

The chain carries TRBV11-2 and TRBJ1-1. CDR1 is SGHAT, CDR2 FQNNGV, per germline. The CDR3 sequence is 17 residues long. This chain's CDR3 is CASSPLEGPFMNTEAFF. The variable domain in full, with the rest retrieved from reference TRBV11-2 and TRBJ1-1, is EAGVAQSPRYKIIEKRQSVAFWCNPISGHATLYWYQQILGQGPKLLIQFQNNGVVDDSQLPKDRFSAERLKGVDSTLKIQPAKLEDSAVYLCASSPLEGPFMNTEAFFGQGTRLTVV.

The V and J genes are TRBV29-1 and TRBJ2-1; TCRdb returns TRBD2, unconfirmable since there is no DNA. This CDR3 is 12 amino acids long. Per germline, CDR1 SQVTM and CDR2 ANQGSEA. The CDR3 here is CSVEVSTSKQFF.

The chain combines TRBV20-1 with TRBJ1-4; TCRdb indicates TRBD1, and absent DNA this call remains unverified. In germline, CDR1 is DFQATT, CDR2 SNEGSKA (reference sequence). The CDR3 is 16 residues long. The CDR3 sequence is CSAPGQGRGEYEKLFF.

This sequence joins TRBV23-1 and TRBJ1-5; the D gene TCRdb calls, TRBD1, cannot be checked with no DNA. TRBV23-1 is identified as an open reading frame with a role that is uncertain. The CDR3 runs 19 residues. Here the CDR3 reads CASSQSLGPGERGNQPQHF.